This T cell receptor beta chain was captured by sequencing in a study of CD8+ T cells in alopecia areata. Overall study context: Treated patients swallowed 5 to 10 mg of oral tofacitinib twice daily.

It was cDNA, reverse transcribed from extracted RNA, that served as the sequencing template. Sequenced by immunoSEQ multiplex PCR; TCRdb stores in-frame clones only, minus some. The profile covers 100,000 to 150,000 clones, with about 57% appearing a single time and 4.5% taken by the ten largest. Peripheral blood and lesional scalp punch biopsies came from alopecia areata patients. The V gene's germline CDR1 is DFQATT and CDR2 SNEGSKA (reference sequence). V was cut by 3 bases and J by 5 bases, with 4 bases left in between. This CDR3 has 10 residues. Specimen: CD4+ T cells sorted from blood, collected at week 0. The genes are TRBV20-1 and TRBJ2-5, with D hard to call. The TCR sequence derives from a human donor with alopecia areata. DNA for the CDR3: TGCAGTGCTAGGGACGAGACCCAGTACTTC. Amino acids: CSARDETQYF.